This T cell receptor beta chain was observed in a study of siplizumab effects on memory and regulatory T cells. Overall study findings and caveats: It was not possible to assign a naive or memory phenotype to roughly 80-95% of proliferating CD4+ or CD8+ clones. Tregs proliferating in siplizumab cultures lacked confirmation of their suppressive function. Sequences below about 10^-5 frequency were poorly captured, limiting mapping of alloreactive clones. The diversity of naive T cells seemed greater than that of memory cells, and their alloresponse contribution seemed major.

The table came from immunoSEQ multiplex PCR; TCRdb's copy has only in-frame clones and leaves some out. The repertoire includes 100,000 to 120,000 clones, just under 95% of them detected once, and 1% to 1.5% sits in the top ten. Trimming cost V 0 bases and J 3 bases, with 8 bases left between them. Germline CDR1 reads SEHNR; CDR2 reads FQNEAQ (reference sequence). The CDR3 runs 14 residues. In the case of this clone: What it binds is not known.

The sequence was collected from a human donor in good health. The sequenced material came from CD4+ T cells sorted from blood. The chain uses TRBV7-9 and TRBJ1-1; D gene uncertain. The chain's CDR3 is CASSLAPFDTEAFF. CDR3 sequence (DNA): TGTGCCAGCAGCTTAGCCCCCTTCGACACTGAAGCTTTCTTT.